This TCR beta chain stems from a study of cytomegalovirus exposure and HLA in healthy donors. It was with 60 Vbeta and 13 Jbeta primers that the PCR ran. The protocol was immunoSEQ multiplex PCR, while the TCRdb copy is restricted to in-frame clones and leaves out a portion. The sample contains 110,000 to 150,000 clones, about three quarters of which appear only once. Germline values: CDR1 SGDLS, CDR2 YYNGEE. After removal of 3 bases from V and 5 bases from J, the junction contained 4 bases not matched to a gene. The CDR3 extends over 16 amino acids. Sequenced: PBMCs. The receptor's source is a human donor in good health. The chain has TRBV9 and TRBJ2-2, with 13 bases lining up with TRBD2. The CDR3 DNA reads as TGTGCCAGCAGCGCACTAGCGGGAGGGTGGACCGGGGAGCTGTTTTTT. Translating it yields CASSALAGGWTGELFF.